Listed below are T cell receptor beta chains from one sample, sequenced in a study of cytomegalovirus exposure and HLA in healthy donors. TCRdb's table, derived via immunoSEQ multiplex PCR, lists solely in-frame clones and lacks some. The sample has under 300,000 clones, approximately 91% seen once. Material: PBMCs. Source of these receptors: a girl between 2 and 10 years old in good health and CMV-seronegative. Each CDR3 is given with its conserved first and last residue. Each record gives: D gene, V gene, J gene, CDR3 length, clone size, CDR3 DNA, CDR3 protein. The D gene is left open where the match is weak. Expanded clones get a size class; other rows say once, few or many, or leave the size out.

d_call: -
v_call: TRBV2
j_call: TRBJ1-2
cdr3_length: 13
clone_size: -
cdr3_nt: TGTGCCAGCAGTGAACTGCTAGCCTATGGCTACACCTTC
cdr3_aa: CASSELLAYGYTF

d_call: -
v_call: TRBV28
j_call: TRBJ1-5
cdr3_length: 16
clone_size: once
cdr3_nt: TGTGCCAGCAGTAGACCCCAGGGTGTCTCCAATCAGCCCCAGCATTTT
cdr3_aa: CASSRPQGVSNQPQHF

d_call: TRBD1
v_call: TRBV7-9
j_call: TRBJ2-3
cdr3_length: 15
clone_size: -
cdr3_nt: TGTGCCAGCAGCCGGGACAGGGCAGGCACAGATACGCAGTATTTT
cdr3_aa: CASSRDRAGTDTQYF

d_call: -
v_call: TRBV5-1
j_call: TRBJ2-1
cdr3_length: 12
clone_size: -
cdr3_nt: TGCGCCAGCAGTTCACCCCCAGGTGAGCAGTTCTTC
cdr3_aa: CASSSPPGEQFF

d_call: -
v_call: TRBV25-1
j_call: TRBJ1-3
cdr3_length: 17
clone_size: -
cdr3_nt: TGTGCCAGCAGTGAAGGATTGACAGTTTCCTCTGGAAACACCATATATTTT
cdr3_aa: CASSEGLTVSSGNTIYF

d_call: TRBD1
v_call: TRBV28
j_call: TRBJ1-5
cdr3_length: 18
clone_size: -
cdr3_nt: TGTGCCAGCGCTAATCCTCCGGGACAGGGGACTTCGGGGCAGCCCCAGCATTTT
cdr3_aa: CASANPPGQGTSGQPQHF

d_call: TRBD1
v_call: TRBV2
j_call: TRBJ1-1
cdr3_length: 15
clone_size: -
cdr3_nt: TGTGCCAGCAGTGGGGACAGGGGGGTGTACACTGAAGCTTTCTTT
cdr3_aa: CASSGDRGVYTEAFF

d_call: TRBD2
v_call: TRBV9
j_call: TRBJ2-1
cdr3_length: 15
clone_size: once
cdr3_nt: TGTGCCAGCAGCGAAACTAGCGGGGAGTACAATGAGCAGTTCTTC
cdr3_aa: CASSETSGEYNEQFF

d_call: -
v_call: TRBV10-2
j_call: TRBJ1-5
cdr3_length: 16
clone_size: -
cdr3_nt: TGCGCCAGCAGGGCGGCGACAGTCAATAGCAATCAGCCCCAGCATTTT
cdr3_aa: CASRAATVNSNQPQHF

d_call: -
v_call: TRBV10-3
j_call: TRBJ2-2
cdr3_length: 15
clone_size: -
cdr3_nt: TGTGCCATCAGCCGTGGACAACTTAACACCGGGGAGCTGTTTTTT
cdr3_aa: CAISRGQLNTGELFF

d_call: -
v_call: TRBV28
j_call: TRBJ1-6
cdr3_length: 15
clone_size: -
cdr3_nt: TGTGCCAGCAGAGACCCCGGGACTGAAAATTCACCCCTCCACTTT
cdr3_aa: CASRDPGTENSPLHF

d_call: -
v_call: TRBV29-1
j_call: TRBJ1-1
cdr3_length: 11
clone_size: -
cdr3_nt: TGCAGCGAGGATAGCAACACTGAAGCTTTCTTT
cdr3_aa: CSEDSNTEAFF

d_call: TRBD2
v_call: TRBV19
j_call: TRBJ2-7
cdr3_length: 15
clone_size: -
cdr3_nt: TGTGCCAGTAGTATAGGGTCTAGCGGCTCCTACGAGCAGTACTTC
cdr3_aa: CASSIGSSGSYEQYF

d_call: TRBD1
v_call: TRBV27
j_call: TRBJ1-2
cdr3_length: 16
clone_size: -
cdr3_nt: TGTGCCAGCAGTCCTGATAGCAGGGGGCTAAGCTATGGCTACACCTTC
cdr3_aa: CASSPDSRGLSYGYTF

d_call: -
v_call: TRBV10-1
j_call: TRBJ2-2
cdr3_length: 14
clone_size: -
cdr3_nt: TGCGCCAGCAGGGCGTATCTAGGCACCGGGGAGCTGTTTTTT
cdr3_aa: CASRAYLGTGELFF

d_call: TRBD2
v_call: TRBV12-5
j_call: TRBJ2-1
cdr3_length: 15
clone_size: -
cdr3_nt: TGTGCTAGTGGCTATTTGGGACTAGGTTCCTTAGAGCAGTTCTTC
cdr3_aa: CASGYLGLGSLEQFF

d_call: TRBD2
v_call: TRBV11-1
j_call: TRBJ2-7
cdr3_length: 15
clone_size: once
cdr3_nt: TGTGCCAGCAGCGGAACTAGCGGGGGGGAGGTGGAACAGTACTTC
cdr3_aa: CASSGTSGGEVEQYF

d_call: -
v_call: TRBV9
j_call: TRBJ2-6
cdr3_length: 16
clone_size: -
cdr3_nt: TGTGCCAGCAGCCTCCCCCCAGGCTCTGGGGCCAACGTCCTGACTTTC
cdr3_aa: CASSLPPGSGANVLTF

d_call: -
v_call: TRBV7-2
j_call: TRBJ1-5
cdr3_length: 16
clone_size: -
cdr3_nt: TGTGCCAGCAGCTTAGTAGTTGGAGGGAACAATCAGCCCCAGCATTTT
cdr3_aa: CASSLVVGGNNQPQHF

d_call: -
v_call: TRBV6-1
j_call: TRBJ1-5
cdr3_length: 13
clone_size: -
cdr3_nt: TGTGGTTCCGCCGGCGGGAGCAATCAGCCCCAGCATTTT
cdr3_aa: CGSAGGSNQPQHF

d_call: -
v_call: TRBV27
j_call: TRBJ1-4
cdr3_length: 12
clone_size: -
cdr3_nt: TGTGCCAGCAGTTTCATTAATGAAAAACTGTTTTTT
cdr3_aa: CASSFINEKLFF

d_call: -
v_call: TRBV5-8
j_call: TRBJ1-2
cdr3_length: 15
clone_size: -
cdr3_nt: TGTGCCAGCAGCACCAGGGTTGGCGGACACTATGGCTACACCTTC
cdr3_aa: CASSTRVGGHYGYTF